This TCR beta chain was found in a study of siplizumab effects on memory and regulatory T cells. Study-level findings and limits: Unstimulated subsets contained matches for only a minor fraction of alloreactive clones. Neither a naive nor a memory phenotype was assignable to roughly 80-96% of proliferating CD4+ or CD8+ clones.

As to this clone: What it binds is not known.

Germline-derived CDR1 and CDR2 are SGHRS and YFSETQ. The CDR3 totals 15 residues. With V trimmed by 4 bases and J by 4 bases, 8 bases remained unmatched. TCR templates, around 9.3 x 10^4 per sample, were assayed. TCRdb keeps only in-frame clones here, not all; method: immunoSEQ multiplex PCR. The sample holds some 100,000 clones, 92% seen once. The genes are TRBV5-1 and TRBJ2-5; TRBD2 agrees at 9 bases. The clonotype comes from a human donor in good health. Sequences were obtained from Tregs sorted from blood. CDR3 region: CASSGIAGAVETQYF. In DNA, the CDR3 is TGCGCCAGCAGCGGAATAGCGGGGGCCGTAGAGACCCAGTACTTC.